Below are 19 T cell receptor beta chains sequenced from a single sample in a study of T cells in Graves' hyperthyroidism and ophthalmopathy. Amplification of TCR beta CDR3 regions used RNA as the template. TCR CDR3 regions were first amplified by RT-PCR with HTBI primers. One entry per CDR3 protein results from TCRdb running MiXCR on the multiplex PCR reads. This sample has 450,000 to 550,000 distinct CDR3 sequences, with roughly 24% found just once. The specimen was blood. These receptors were collected from a woman in her thirties with Graves' ophthalmopathy.

This clonotype was counted ten times or more. V gene TRBV19 combines with J gene TRBJ1-5; D is ambiguous. This CDR3 is built from 17 residues. Germline values: CDR1 LNHDA, CDR2 SQIVND (reference sequence). With 4 bases removed from V and 0 bases from J, the gap between germline ends came to 16 bases. The CDR3 DNA reads TGTGCCAGTAGTACAAGGGCTCGCTTCTATAGCAATCAGCCCCAGCATTTT. Its protein is CASSTRARFYSNQPQHF.

The table lists this clonotype with a few counts. J is TRBJ2-4 and V is TRBV3-1; D may be TRBD2 (5 bases). This CDR3 is built from 18 residues. Germline V gene lookup returns CDR1 LGHDT and CDR2 YNNKEL (reference sequence). V lost 0 bases to trimming and J lost 0 bases, with 15 bases between them. CDR3 nucleotide sequence: TGTGCCAGCAGCCAAGATGAGCGGAGCCAAGTAGCCAAAAACATTCAGTACTTC. Amino acids: CASSQDERSQVAKNIQYF.

This clonotype was seen many times. The chain recombines TRBV7-2 with TRBJ1-1; D is uncertain. Germline V CDR1 and CDR2: SGHTA, FQGNSA. This CDR3 has 12 amino acids. V was trimmed by 0 bases and J by 4 bases, leaving 3 bases between them. The CDR3 region has the DNA TGTGCCAGCAGCTTAGCTCTCACTGAAGCTTTCTTT. It yields the protein CASSLALTEAFF.

Regarding this clonotype: At one end the junction does not follow the germline gene, possibly because of a read error. V usage is TRBV11-2 and J usage is TRBJ1-1; D gene uncertain. The CDR3 sequence is 13 residues long. Germline values: CDR1 SGHAT, CDR2 FQNNGV. The CDR3 protein is CASSFVRNTDAFF. In nucleotides, the CDR3 is TGTGCCAGCAGCTTCGTCAGAAACACTGATGCTTTCTTT. The full variable domain, in which reference TRBV11-2 and TRBJ1-1 provide the parts outside the CDR3, is EAGVAQSPRYKIIEKRQSVAFWCNPISGHATLYWYQQILGQGPKLLIQFQNNGVVDDSQLPKDRFSAERLKGVDSTLKIQPAKLEDSAVYLCASSFVRNTDAFFGQGTRLTVV.

The gene calls are TRBV7-3 and TRBJ2-2, with unresolved D. There are 14 residues in the CDR3. The germline CDR1 and CDR2 sequences are SGHTA and FQGTGA. The ends were cut back, 0 bases at V and 5 bases at J, with 7 bases in the middle. DNA of the CDR3: TGTGCCAGCAGCTTAACCCTACTAACCGGGGAGCTGTTTTTT. This sequence encodes CASSLTLLTGELFF.

This clonotype appeared many times. The V gene is TRBV5-1, the J gene TRBJ1-1; no definite D call. CDR3 length: 14 amino acids. Per germline, CDR1 SGHRS and CDR2 YFSETQ. V lost 4 bases to trimming and J lost 5 bases, with 15 bases between them. CDR3 DNA: TGCGCCAGCAGCCCTCTAATGCCACGGACTGAAGCTTTCTTT. Protein: CASSPLMPRTEAFF.

This clonotype has at least ten counts. The chain combines TRBV29-1 with TRBJ2-5, with 13 bases lining up with TRBD2. The CDR3 has 14 amino acids. Germline trimming cut 7 bases from V and 3 bases from J; bases unmatched to any gene: 5. In germline, CDR1 is SQVTM, CDR2 ANQGSEA. CDR3 amino acids: CSGNGLAGEETQYF. CDR3 DNA sequence: TGCAGCGGGAACGGACTAGCGGGGGAAGAGACCCAGTACTTC.

The sample holds a few counts of this clonotype. This CDR3 fails to terminate in the conserved phenylalanine or tryptophan, so it likely reflects a read error. This chain uses TRBV6-1 with TRBJ2-2, with TRBD1 matching 7 bases. The CDR3 is 15 residues long. Germline CDR1 reads MNHNS; CDR2 reads SASEGT. With 3 bases clipped from V and 7 bases from J, the junction kept 8 bases outside the gene matches. Here the CDR3 DNA reads TGTGCCAGCAGTGACTACAGGGGACGGGGCGGGGAGCTGTTTATT. Its protein product is CASSDYRGRGGELFI.

Many counts were recorded for this clonotype. V and J are TRBV6-5 and TRBJ1-1; D ambiguous. There are 12 residues in the CDR3. Looked up from germline, CDR1 is MNHEY and CDR2 is SVGAGI. Trimming took 6 bases from V and 3 from J, leaving 8 bases between them. The CDR3 sequence: CASRGRYTEAFF. CDR3 nucleotides: TGTGCCAGCAGGGGCAGATACACTGAAGCTTTCTTT.

This clonotype was counted between two and nine times. CDR3 sequence (DNA): TGTGCCAGCAGTGAATTGGGGACAGGGGTCTCCCAGCCCCAGCATTTT. As protein: CASSELGTGVSQPQHF. The V and J genes are TRBV2 and TRBJ1-5, with 10 bases aligning to TRBD1. Germline loops: CDR1 SNHLY, CDR2 FYNNEI. This CDR3 has 16 amino acids. The ends lost 2 bases at V and 7 bases at J; junction bases unmatched: 8. Full variable domain (remainder filled in from reference TRBV2 and TRBJ1-5): EPEVTQTPSHQVTQMGQEVILRCVPISNHLYFYWYRQILGQKVEFLVSFYNNEISEKSEIFDDQFSVERPDGSNFTLKIRSTKLEDSAMYFCASSELGTGVSQPQHFGDGTRLSIL.

This clonotype has just a few counts. J is TRBJ1-2 and V is TRBV12-3 or TRBV12-4; D is unresolved. V was shortened by 4 bases and J by 5 bases, with 11 bases between the two germline ends. This CDR3 is built from 13 residues. CDR3 nucleotides: TGTGCCAGCAGTTACCGGACCGAATATGGCTACACCTTC. It encodes CASSYRTEYGYTF.

The CDR3 sequence is CASSQASSGGNIQYF. The CDR3 DNA reads as TGTGCCAGCAGCCAAGCTTCGAGCGGGGGAAACATTCAGTACTTC. The chain couples TRBV3-1 to TRBJ2-4; 8 bases map to TRBD2. The CDR3 consists of 15 residues. The germline V gene has CDR1 LGHDT and CDR2 YNNKEL (reference sequence). V trimming: 1 base; J trimming: 6 bases; junction bases outside the gene matches: 5.

The genes are TRBV12-3 or TRBV12-4 and TRBJ1-6; no clear D gene. The CDR3 sequence is 14 residues long. V was cut by 1 base and J by 8 bases, with 9 bases left in between. The CDR3, as DNA: TGTGCCAGCAGTTTAGTAGGGATATATTCACCCCTCCACTTT. It is translated as CASSLVGIYSPLHF.

This clonotype was seen a single time. J is TRBJ2-5 and V is TRBV20-1; the match to TRBD2 covers 7 bases. CDR1 is DFQATT, CDR2 SNEGSKA, per germline (reference sequence). V gave up 6 bases and J gave up 4 bases; unmatched junction bases: 14. There are 15 residues in the CDR3. The CDR3 DNA reads as TGCAGTGCCGTAGTGTCGCGGGGGATAAGAGAGACCCAGTACTTC. It encodes CSAVVSRGIRETQYF.

This clonotype has ten or more counts. This chain links TRBV15 with TRBJ2-7; the match to TRBD2 covers 10 bases. The V segment lost 0 bases and the J segment 3 bases; nucleotides outside the gene matches: 8. This CDR3 has 17 residues. Germline CDR1 and CDR2: LNHNV and YYDKDF (reference sequence). In nucleotides, the CDR3 is TGTGCCACCAGCAGAGATCGAGCGGGGGGGCTTATCTACGAGCAGTACTTC. This gives the protein CATSRDRAGGLIYEQYF.

This clonotype was seen once. The V call is TRBV12-3 or TRBV12-4, the J call TRBJ2-5; TRBD2 matches at 9 bases. After removal of 5 bases from V and 2 bases from J, the junction contained 3 bases not matched to a gene. The CDR3 loop spans 14 amino acids. CDR3 amino acids: CASSETSGQETQYF. DNA for the CDR3: TGTGCCAGCAGTGAAACTAGCGGGCAAGAGACCCAGTACTTC.

This chain joins TRBV6-1 and TRBJ1-2, with 7 nucleotides matching TRBD1. The CDR3 sequence is 12 residues long. With 6 bases clipped from V and 4 bases from J, the junction kept 2 bases outside the gene matches. CDR1 and CDR2 from the germline V gene are MNHNS and SASEGT. The CDR3 loop is CASRGQSYGYTF. The CDR3 DNA follows: TGTGCCAGCAGGGGACAGTCCTATGGCTACACCTTC.

This clonotype occurred a few times. The chain is built from TRBV6-2 or TRBV6-3 and TRBJ1-6; D remains ambiguous. With 7 bases removed from V and 10 bases from J, the gap between germline ends came to 14 bases. The CDR3 loop spans 13 amino acids. Germline V gene sequence: CDR1 MNHEY, CDR2 SVGEGT. The CDR3 is CASTSIWGSPLHF. The CDR3, as DNA: TGTGCCAGCACATCTATCTGGGGATCACCCCTCCACTTT.

In this sample, this clonotype turned up many times. The chain is built from TRBV6-5 and TRBJ2-7, with TRBD2 matching over 8 bases. Germline loops: CDR1 MNHEY, CDR2 SVGAGI. Trimming at V came to 8 bases and at J to 0 bases, leaving 9 bases not matched to a gene. CDR3 length: 15 residues. The CDR3 coding sequence is TGTGCCAGCCGGACCCGGGAGGGTAGCTCCTACGAGCAGTACTTC. This translates into CASRTREGSSYEQYF.